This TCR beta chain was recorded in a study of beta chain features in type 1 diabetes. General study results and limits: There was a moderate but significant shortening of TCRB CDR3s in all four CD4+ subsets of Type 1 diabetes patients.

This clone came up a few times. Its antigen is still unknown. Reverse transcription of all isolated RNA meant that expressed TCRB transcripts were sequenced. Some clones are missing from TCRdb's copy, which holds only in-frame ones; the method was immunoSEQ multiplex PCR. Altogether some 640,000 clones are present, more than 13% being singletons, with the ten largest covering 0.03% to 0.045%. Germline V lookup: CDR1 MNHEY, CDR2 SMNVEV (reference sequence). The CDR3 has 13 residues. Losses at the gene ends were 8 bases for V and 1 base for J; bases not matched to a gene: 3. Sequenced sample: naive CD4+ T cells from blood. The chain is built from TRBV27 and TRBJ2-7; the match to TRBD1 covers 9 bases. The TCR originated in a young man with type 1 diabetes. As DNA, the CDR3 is TGTGCCAGCGGGGACAGGGTTTCCTACGAGCAGTACTTC. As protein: CASGDRVSYEQYF.